This is a list of T cell receptor beta chains from one sample in a study of CD8+ T cells in alopecia areata. The method was immunoSEQ multiplex PCR; TCRdb's version includes in-frame clones alone and lacks a portion of them. The sample lists 150,000 or so clones, about 50% occurring once. This sample comprised CD8+ T cells sorted from blood, obtained at week 0. The receptors were sampled from a human donor with alopecia areata. Each CDR3 is given without its conserved first and last residue. Fields, in order: clone size, V gene, J gene, CDR3 protein. Size is stated for part of the rows, as once, few or many counts, or as a class when the clone is expanded.

>-|TRBV27|TRBJ2-6
ASSVQGGPSNVLT
>few|TRBV6-1|TRBJ2-1
ASSEGVRISQF
>once|TRBV5-4|TRBJ2-7
ASSLGQGTSYEQY
>-|TRBV2|TRBJ1-2
ASELTINYGYT
>many|TRBV27|TRBJ2-3
ASRLRDRVKTRQY
>-|TRBV18|TRBJ1-1
ASSPDGSEAF
>few|TRBV7-9|TRBJ1-2
ASSPSGQGAEDYGYT
>-|TRBV13|TRBJ2-1
ASSPGNTNEQF
>-|TRBV5-6|TRBJ1-1
ASSSHAGGAF
>-|TRBV6-5|TRBJ2-3
ASSPSDAYTQY
>-|TRBV5-6|TRBJ2-7
ASSLVVDEQY
>-|TRBV13|TRBJ2-5
ASSLGLFGETQY
>-|TRBV11-2|TRBJ1-1
ASSLNVGPFNTEAF
>once|TRBV2|TRBJ2-5
ASSEGTEEETQY
>few|TRBV29-1|TRBJ2-7
SVVSSYEQY
>few|TRBV29-1|TRBJ2-5
SVEQSDIQETQY
>-|TRBV9|TRBJ2-1
ASSVVFSEQF
>many|TRBV19|TRBJ2-1
ASSMGEYNEQF
>-|TRBV5-4|TRBJ2-7
ASSFGAGGKGRTDEQY
>few|TRBV30|TRBJ1-1
AWSAPSEGMNTEAF
>-|TRBV19|TRBJ1-1
ASTDRHTEAF
>few|TRBV14|TRBJ2-1
ASSQVSQEYNEQF
>-|TRBV5-1|TRBJ1-2
ASRSVLNYGYT
>-|TRBV5-1|TRBJ2-7
ASSPQGANEQY
>-|TRBV6-1|TRBJ2-3
ASTSRRFSTDTQY
>few|TRBV5-1|TRBJ1-1
ASSPIQGMNTEAF
>-|TRBV4-1|TRBJ1-5
ASSQGGRTGYQPQH
>-|TRBV4-3|TRBJ2-7
ASSPMEGYEQY
>few|TRBV19|TRBJ2-1
ASSMLTGLHNEQF
>-|TRBV7-9|TRBJ2-3
ASSPNYDTQY
>few|TRBV29-1|TRBJ1-2
SADRASNYGYT
>-|TRBV6-1|TRBJ2-7
ASSEEEGGSYEQY
>few|TRBV6-6|TRBJ2-2
ATAPRGEGTGELF
>-|TRBV5-1|TRBJ1-1
ASSFRLNTEAF
>-|TRBV29-1|TRBJ2-7
SVEGGDVGRTSYEQY
>-|TRBV4-3|TRBJ1-1
ASTSETEAF
>few|TRBV28|TRBJ2-7
ASSFGYEQY
>few|TRBV10-2|TRBJ2-2
ASSELAKGYTGELF
>-|TRBV4-3|TRBJ1-2
ASSQEGKEGSYGYT
>-|TRBV30|TRBJ1-1
AWSAREGNTEAF
>-|TRBV9|TRBJ1-6
ASSVDGHSPLH
>-|TRBV27|TRBJ2-2
ASLIAGGTGELF
>-|TRBV6-4|TRBJ2-2
ASMSDGTGELF
>-|TRBV27|TRBJ1-2
ASSGTGANYGYT
>few|TRBV2|TRBJ2-7
ASRNYEQY
>few|TRBV27|TRBJ2-6
ASSYNSGANVLT
>-|TRBV27|TRBJ2-7
ASSFGGSYEQY
>few|TRBV5-1|TRBJ2-3
ASTLRGTTDTQY
>few|TRBV7-9|TRBJ2-7
ASSFGAFGQYEQY
>few|TRBV13|TRBJ2-5
ASSATQGVETQY
>-|TRBV29-1|TRBJ2-7
SVGVGRPSYEQY
>-|TRBV6-6|TRBJ2-5
ACGGDQETQY
>few|TRBV7-2|TRBJ1-3
ASSSDSGNTIY
>-|TRBV11-2|TRBJ1-1
ASTVDRGVNTEAF
>-|TRBV7-9|TRBJ2-4
ASSLASVAKNIQY
>-|TRBV5-1|TRBJ2-7
ASRDGGNEQY
>-|TRBV27|TRBJ2-7
ASTGTDTYEQY
>few|TRBV7-9|TRBJ2-1
ASGRMNNEQF
>-|TRBV11-2|TRBJ2-1
ASSLEGYNEQF
>once|TRBV29-1|TRBJ2-1
SVEGRDRPGNEQF